These T cell receptor beta chains were read from a single sample in a study of cytomegalovirus exposure and HLA in healthy donors. Using immunoSEQ multiplex PCR, the repertoire was profiled, and TCRdb retains in-frame clones only, with some absent. The sample lists fewer than 250,000 clones, around 79% occurring once. Sequencing was carried out using PBMCs. These TCRs come from a woman aged 18-29 years in good health and CMV-seronegative. CDR3s include the opening cysteine and the closing phenylalanine or tryptophan. The D gene is left open where the match is weak. Size values are once, few and many counts, or a class for expanded clones, and some rows have none.

. | TRBJ1-5 | . | TRBV28 | CASRGLQPQHF | TGTGCCAGCAGGGGGCTGCAGCCCCAGCATTTT
. | TRBJ1-6 | . | TRBV27 | CASSFRVTYNSPLHF | TGTGCCAGCAGTTTCAGGGTCACCTATAATTCACCCCTCCACTTT
. | TRBJ2-7 | . | TRBV6-4 | CASSGRRGIYEQYF | TGTGCCAGCAGTGGCAGACGGGGTATCTACGAGCAGTACTTC
. | TRBJ1-2 | . | TRBV20-1 | CSANGLYGYTF | TGCAGTGCTAATGGACTCTATGGCTACACCTTC
. | TRBJ1-6 | . | TRBV21-1 | CASSKGNRVPYNSPLHF | TGTGCCAGCAGCAAAGGTAACAGGGTCCCCTATAATTCACCCCTCCACTTT
. | TRBJ1-1 | . | TRBV7-2 | CASSLVGVLTEAFF | TGTGCCAGCAGTCTGGTCGGGGTACTCACTGAAGCTTTCTTT
TRBD2 | TRBJ2-1 | . | TRBV18 | CASSPITSGRSNEQFF | TGTGCCAGCTCACCAATCACTAGCGGGAGGTCCAATGAGCAGTTCTTC
TRBD1 | TRBJ2-7 | . | TRBV19 | CASSSPGQGASYEQYF | TGTGCCAGTAGTTCACCGGGACAGGGAGCCTCCTACGAGCAGTACTTC
TRBD1 | TRBJ2-7 | . | TRBV11-3 | CASSLGLGQGNDYEQYF | TGTGCCAGCAGCTTAGGGCTGGGACAGGGAAATGACTACGAGCAGTACTTC
. | TRBJ1-2 | . | TRBV30 | CACSRVGRDNGYTF | TGTGCCTGTTCTAGGGTCGGACGGGACAATGGCTACACCTTC
TRBD1 | TRBJ1-1 | . | TRBV4-1 | CASSRTSGGSTEAFF | TGCGCCAGCAGCCGGACCTCAGGGGGCAGCACTGAAGCTTTCTTT
TRBD2 | TRBJ2-2 | . | TRBV9 | CASSITGTSGITGELFF | TGTGCCAGCAGCATCACCGGGACTAGCGGGATTACCGGGGAGCTGTTTTTT
. | TRBJ2-2 | . | TRBV7-9 | CASSLNLLGRAGELFF | TGTGCCAGCAGCTTAAATCTCCTAGGCCGCGCCGGGGAGCTGTTTTTT
. | TRBJ2-2 | . | TRBV5-1 | CASSLVVGLIAVGELFF | TGCGCCAGCAGCTTGGTCGTGGGGCTGATCGCTGTCGGGGAGCTGTTTTTT
TRBD2 | TRBJ2-1 | . | TRBV19 | CASSPPAGEHYNEQFF | TGTGCCAGTAGTCCACCAGCGGGGGAGCATTACAATGAGCAGTTCTTC
. | TRBJ1-1 | . | TRBV4-1 | CASSQGRGRAGNTEAFF | TGCGCCAGCAGCCAAGGTCGCGGCAGGGCGGGAAACACTGAAGCTTTCTTT
. | TRBJ1-2 | . | TRBV5-1 | CASSLSRDNYGYTF | TGCGCCAGCAGCTTATCCAGGGATAACTATGGCTACACCTTC
TRBD1 | TRBJ2-7 | . | TRBV19 | CASSISGGYDEQYF | TGTGCCAGTAGTATTTCAGGGGGCTATGACGAGCAGTACTTC
. | TRBJ1-1 | . | TRBV30 | CAWSFGRGFTEAFF | TGTGCCTGGAGTTTTGGCAGGGGTTTCACTGAAGCTTTCTTT
. | TRBJ1-5 | . | TRBV19 | CASSIDMGRQPQHF | TGTGCCAGTAGTATAGATATGGGGCGTCAGCCCCAGCATTTT
TRBD2 | TRBJ2-3 | . | TRBV5-8 | CASSSSGGASDTQYF | TGTGCCAGCAGCTCTAGCGGGGGCGCAAGTGATACGCAGTATTTT
TRBD1 | TRBJ1-1 | . | TRBV11-2 | CASSLGTGTNPEAFF | TGTGCCAGCAGCTTAGGGACAGGGACTAATCCTGAAGCTTTCTTT
. | TRBJ1-2 | . | TRBV28 | CASRLGRINYGYTF | TGTGCCAGCAGACTAGGACGGATAAACTATGGCTACACCTTC
TRBD1 | TRBJ1-5 | once | TRBV6-1 | CASSELPPKFRGSTPQHF | TGTGCCAGCAGTGAATTGCCTCCTAAGTTCAGGGGGAGTACGCCCCAGCATTTT
. | TRBJ2-1 | . | TRBV4-1 | CASSQGSSYNEQFF | TGCGCCAGCAGCCAAGGGAGCTCCTACAATGAGCAGTTCTTC
TRBD2 | TRBJ2-5 | . | TRBV7-2 | CASSSEVAGGVKTQYF | TGTGCCAGCAGCTCCGAAGTAGCGGGAGGCGTGAAGACCCAGTACTTC
TRBD1 | TRBJ1-1 | . | TRBV9 | CASSGQGANTEAFF | TGTGCCAGCAGCGGACAGGGGGCGAACACTGAAGCTTTCTTT
. | TRBJ1-2 | . | TRBV18 | CASSPLSRPRDYGYTF | TGTGCCAGCTCACCACTAAGTCGGCCACGGGACTATGGCTACACCTTC
. | TRBJ1-2 | . | TRBV5-1 | CASSLALSNYGYTF | TGCGCCAGCAGCTTGGCACTTTCTAACTATGGCTACACCTTC
TRBD2 | TRBJ2-3 | . | TRBV27 | CASSLLAGGVDTQYF | TGTGCCAGCAGTTTACTAGCGGGGGGCGTAGATACGCAGTATTTT
. | TRBJ1-4 | few | TRBV6-5 | CASSYRGLEKLFF | TGTGCCAGCAGTTACAGGGGACTGGAAAAACTGTTTTTT
TRBD1 | TRBJ1-1 | . | TRBV5-5 | CASSRASGGTEAFF | TGTGCCAGCAGCCGGGCTTCAGGGGGCACTGAAGCTTTCTTT
TRBD1 | TRBJ2-7 | . | TRBV6-6 | CASSYRTGVYEQYF | TGTGCCAGCAGTTACCGGACAGGGGTTTACGAGCAGTACTTC
TRBD1 | TRBJ1-2 | . | TRBV28 | CASSYPTGGYGYTF | TGTGCCAGCAGTTACCCAACAGGGGGGTATGGCTACACCTTC
TRBD2 | TRBJ2-2 | . | TRBV7-2 | CASSLDSGTNTGELFF | TGTGCCAGCAGCTTAGATAGCGGGACGAACACCGGGGAGCTGTTTTTT
. | TRBJ1-2 | . | TRBV27 | CASRTRGGGHGYTF | TGTGCCAGCAGGACCCGGGGCGGGGGACATGGCTACACCTTC
. | TRBJ2-2 | . | TRBV11-3 | CASSFGGPVAGELFF | TGTGCCAGCAGCTTCGGGGGGCCGGTAGCCGGGGAGCTGTTTTTT
TRBD1 | TRBJ2-7 | . | TRBV18 | CASSSETGSYYEQYF | TGTGCCAGCTCAAGCGAGACAGGGTCTTACTACGAGCAGTACTTC
TRBD1 | TRBJ1-2 | few | TRBV9 | CASSAPGTGRYGYTF | TGTGCCAGCAGCGCCCCCGGGACAGGCCGCTATGGCTACACCTTC
. | TRBJ2-5 | . | TRBV27 | CASSLLGGPPETQYF | TGTGCCAGCAGCCTTCTGGGGGGTCCTCCAGAGACCCAGTACTTC
TRBD1 | TRBJ2-1 | . | TRBV7-2 | CASSTRGQGASYNEQFF | TGTGCCAGCAGCACCCGTGGACAGGGGGCATCCTACAATGAGCAGTTCTTC
. | TRBJ1-5 | . | TRBV28 | CASSLVGRQPQHF | TGTGCCAGCAGTTTGGTGGGGAGGCAGCCCCAGCATTTT
TRBD1 | TRBJ1-5 | . | TRBV6-7 | CASSGPGQGYQPQHF | TGTGCCAGCAGTGGACCGGGACAGGGGTATCAGCCCCAGCATTTT
. | TRBJ1-1 | . | TRBV7-3 | CASSLTLGGTEAFF | TGTGCCAGCAGCCTTACCTTGGGGGGCACTGAAGCTTTCTTT
. | TRBJ1-2 | . | TRBV6-5 | CASSYSGAGNYGYTF | TGTGCCAGCAGTTACTCCGGTGCGGGGAACTATGGCTACACCTTC
. | TRBJ1-1 | . | TRBV27 | CASRHLSSPGAEAFF | TGTGCCAGCAGACACCTTTCCAGTCCCGGAGCTGAAGCTTTCTTT
. | TRBJ2-5 | . | TRBV19 | CASSFFAGATKETQYF | TGTGCCAGTAGTTTCTTTGCGGGGGCAACAAAAGAGACCCAGTACTTC
. | TRBJ2-5 | . | TRBV7-6 | CASSFSGETQYF | TGTGCCAGCAGCTTCTCCGGAGAGACCCAGTACTTC